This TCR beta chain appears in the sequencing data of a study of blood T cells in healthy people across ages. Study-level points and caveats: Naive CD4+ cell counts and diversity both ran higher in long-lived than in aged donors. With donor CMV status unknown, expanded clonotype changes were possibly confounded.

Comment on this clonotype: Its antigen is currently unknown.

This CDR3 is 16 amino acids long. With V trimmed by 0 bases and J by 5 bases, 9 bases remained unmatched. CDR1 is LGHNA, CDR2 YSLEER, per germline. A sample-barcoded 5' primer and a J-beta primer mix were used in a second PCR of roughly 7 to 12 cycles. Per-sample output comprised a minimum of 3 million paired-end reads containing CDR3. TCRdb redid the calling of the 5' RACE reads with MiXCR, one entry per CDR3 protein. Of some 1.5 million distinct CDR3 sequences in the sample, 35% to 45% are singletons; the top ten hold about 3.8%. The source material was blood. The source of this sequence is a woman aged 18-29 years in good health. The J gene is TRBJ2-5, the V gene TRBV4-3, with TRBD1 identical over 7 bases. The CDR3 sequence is CASSQDPTGAGETQYF. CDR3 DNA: TGCGCCAGCAGCCAAGATCCCACAGGGGCTGGGGAGACCCAGTACTTC.